Shown below are 14 T cell receptor beta chains from a single sample sequenced in a study of tumor-infiltrating lymphocytes in primary liver carcinoma. Blood RNA originated from unsorted whole blood, with germline DNA additionally extracted. TCR beta cDNA was made from 400 to 500 ng total RNA with a constant-region primer. Three rounds of nested multiplex PCR with slightly modified ARM-PCR produced TCR beta libraries. The study ran its first two PCR rounds for approximately 10 cycles each, using TRBV1-TRBV30 forward primers and a C-beta reverse primer. TCRdb independently ran MiXCR on the multiplex PCR reads; one entry per CDR3 protein. The table includes about 320,000 distinct CDR3 sequences, roughly three fifths detected once. The sequencing input was peripheral blood. The receptors derive from a woman aged 25 to 45 with primary liver carcinoma and hepatitis B virus infection.

The J gene is TRBJ1-5, the V gene TRBV6-1; 11 positions agree with TRBD1. This CDR3 has 15 residues. Germline V gene data show CDR1 as MNHNS and CDR2 as SASEGT. V was pared by 4 bases and J by 6 bases, with 5 bases of the junction left unmatched. CDR3 nucleotide sequence: TGTGCCAGCAGTGTCCTGGGACAGGGGGGTCAGCCCCAGCATTTT. It is translated as CASSVLGQGGQPQHF.

The chain links TRBV5-6 to TRBJ2-5; D is undetermined. The CDR3 runs to 12 residues. The ends were cut back, 4 bases at V and 8 bases at J, with 12 bases in the middle. The germline gives CDR1 SGHDT, CDR2 YYEEEE. The CDR3 DNA reads TGTGCCAGCAGCAGCCGCGACCCAACCCAGTACTTC. Residues: CASSSRDPTQYF.

This clonotype was observed a single time. One end of the junction is discordant with germline, which a read error may explain. The chain links TRBV6-6 to TRBJ1-1; no definite D call. This CDR3 region has 15 residues. The germline V gene encodes CDR1 MNHNY and CDR2 SVGAGI (reference sequence). The CDR3 is CASSHLDYANTEVFF. CDR3 coding DNA: TGTGCCAGCAGTCACCTGGACTACGCTAACACTGAAGTTTTCTTT.

To note about this clonotype: This may stem from a read error, because a much larger clone lies one nucleotide away. The CDR3 loop reads CASRESLADTGELFF. For the CDR3, the DNA is TGTGCCAGCAGAGAGTCACTAGCGGACACCGGGGAGCTGTTTTTT. The gene calls are TRBV28 and TRBJ2-2; TRBD2 matches 8 bases. Germline CDR1 reads MDHEN; CDR2 reads SYDVKM. Germline trimming cut 6 bases from V and 3 bases from J; bases unmatched to any gene: 6. The CDR3 covers 15 residues.

Concerning this clonotype: A single base separates this from a much larger clone, so it may be a read error. The chain is built from TRBV29-1 and TRBJ2-6, with a weak D call TRBD1 (5 bases). This CDR3 is 12 amino acids long. Germline CDR1 and CDR2: SQVTM and ANQGSEA. The CDR3 loop is CSASDGANDLTF. The CDR3 DNA reads TGCAGCGCAAGCGATGGGGCCAACGACCTGACTTTC.

A remark on this clonotype: This is likely a read error, given that the CDR3 carries no conserved phenylalanine or tryptophan at its end. The V call is TRBV6-1, the J call TRBJ2-7; TRBD2 agrees at 11 bases. With 6 bases clipped from V and 6 bases from J, the junction kept 7 bases outside the gene matches. Germline assignment: CDR1 MNHNS and CDR2 SASEGT. The CDR3 length is 14 residues. This chain's CDR3 is CASRTSGIGSEQYY. The CDR3 bases are TGTGCCAGCAGGACTAGCGGGATAGGGAGCGAGCAGTACTAC.

With regard to this clonotype: Germline and junction disagree at one end, which may indicate a read error. The chain has TRBV11-2 and TRBJ2-4; tentatively, D is TRBD2 (7 bases). The CDR3 runs 16 residues. Germline V gene lookup returns CDR1 SGHAT and CDR2 FQNNGV. DNA for the CDR3: TGTGCCAGCACCTCCCGGGGGGCGCCGACCAAAGACATTCAGTACTTC. As protein: CASTSRGAPTKDIQYF.

In the case of this clonotype: A much larger clonotype is one base distant, so this may be a read error. No conserved phenylalanine or tryptophan ends this CDR3, so it is likely a read error. The chain has TRBV24-1 and TRBJ2-3, with D unresolved. V lost 4 bases to trimming and J lost 4 bases, with 14 bases between them. Germline V gene lookup returns CDR1 KGHDR and CDR2 SFDVKD. This CDR3 is built from 15 residues. The CDR3 here is CATSEKTLPSDTQYY. CDR3 DNA: TGTGCCACCAGTGAGAAGACACTCCCATCAGATACGCAGTATTAT.

At least ten counts were recorded for this clonotype. The V call is TRBV12-3 or TRBV12-4, the J call TRBJ2-4, with D perhaps matching TRBD2 (6 bases). This CDR3 spans 15 amino acids. V lost 5 bases and J lost 3, with 14 bases in between. CDR3 amino acids: CASSPLGGDKNIQYF. The CDR3 nucleotides read TGTGCCAGCAGTCCTCTTGGCGGGGACAAAAACATTCAGTACTTC.

The chain is built from TRBV25-1 and TRBJ1-2; D remains ambiguous. The CDR3 is made up of 12 amino acids. CDR1 and CDR2 from the germline V gene are MGHDK and SYGVNS. With 3 bases removed from V and 13 bases from J, the gap between germline ends came to 15 bases. The CDR3 reads CASSDHPTRFTF. DNA of the CDR3: TGTGCCAGCAGTGACCACCCCACCCGGTTCACCTTC.

About this clonotype itself: The conserved phenylalanine or tryptophan is not found at the CDR3 terminus, so this likely reflects a read error. The chain joins TRBV11-2 to TRBJ2-3, with D unresolved. Germline CDR1 reads SGHAT; CDR2 reads FQNNGV. V lost 5 bases to trimming and J lost 5 bases, with 14 bases between them. The CDR3 totals 14 residues. As DNA, the CDR3 is TGTGCCAGCAGCCCACAAACTCACAAAGATACGCAGTATTTA. Amino acid sequence: CASSPQTHKDTQYL.

The rearrangement joins TRBV7-9 to TRBJ2-7, with TRBD2 identical over 11 bases. The germline V gene has CDR1 SEHNR and CDR2 FQNEAQ (reference sequence). The CDR3 is made up of 14 amino acids. V dropped 2 bases and J dropped 7; count of bases not matched to a gene: 4. CDR3 DNA sequence: TGTGCCAGCAGCTTACGCCTAGCGGGAGGTGAGCAGTACTTC. Protein: CASSLRLAGGEQYF.

This clonotype has at least ten counts. J is TRBJ1-4 and V is TRBV4-3; 9 bases align to TRBD1. Looked up from germline, CDR1 is LGHNA and CDR2 is YSLEER. Unmatched junction bases numbered 0, after V lost 4 bases and J lost 6 bases. This CDR3 contains 13 residues. The CDR3 is CASSRDRDEKLFF. In DNA, the CDR3 is TGCGCCAGCAGCCGGGACAGGGATGAAAAACTGTTTTTT.

This clonotype was counted a single time. A much larger clone lies one base from this, so it may be a read error. V and J are TRBV6-1 and TRBJ2-2; TRBD1 matches at 11 bases. The CDR3 covers 14 residues. Looked up from germline, CDR1 is MNHNS and CDR2 is SASEGT. Here the CDR3 reads CVSTWDRGTGELFF. Written as DNA, the CDR3 is TGTGTCAGCACCTGGGACAGGGGGACCGGGGAGCTGTTTTTT.